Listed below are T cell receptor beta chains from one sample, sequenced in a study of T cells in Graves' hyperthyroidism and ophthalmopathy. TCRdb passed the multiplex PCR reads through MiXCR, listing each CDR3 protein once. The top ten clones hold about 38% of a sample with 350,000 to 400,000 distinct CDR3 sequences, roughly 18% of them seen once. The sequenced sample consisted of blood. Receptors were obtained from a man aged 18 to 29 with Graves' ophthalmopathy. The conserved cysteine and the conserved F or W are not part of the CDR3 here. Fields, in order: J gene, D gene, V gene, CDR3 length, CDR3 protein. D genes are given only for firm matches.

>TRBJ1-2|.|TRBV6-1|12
ASSPPGPFYGYT
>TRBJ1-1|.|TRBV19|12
ASSIGRGDTEAF
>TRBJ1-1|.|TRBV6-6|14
ASSYEPQTASTEAF
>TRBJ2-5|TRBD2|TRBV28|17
ASSSSGLAGGPMEETQY
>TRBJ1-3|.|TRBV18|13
ASSRRTDPGNTIY
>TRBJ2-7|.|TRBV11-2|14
ASRSPRTSAPYEQY
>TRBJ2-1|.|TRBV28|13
ASSRGASSYNEQF
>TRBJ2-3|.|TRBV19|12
ASSIGEGADTQY
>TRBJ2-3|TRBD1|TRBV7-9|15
ASSPGQGAQIPDTQY
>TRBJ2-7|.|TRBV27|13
ASRSGTGPGYEQY
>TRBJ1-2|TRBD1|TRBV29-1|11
SVAGQGPYGYT
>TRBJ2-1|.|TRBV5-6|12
ASSFQGIVDEQF
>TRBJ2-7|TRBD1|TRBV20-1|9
RGQGTYEQY
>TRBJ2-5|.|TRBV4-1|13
ASSQDQRTKETQY
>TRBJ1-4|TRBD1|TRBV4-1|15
ASSQSGQGEGGEKLF
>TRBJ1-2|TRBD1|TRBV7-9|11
ASSTTGDYGYT
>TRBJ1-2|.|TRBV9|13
ASSTSQGRNYGYT